These T cell receptor beta chains were read from a single sample in a study of T cells after yellow fever vaccination. TCRdb called the 5' RACE reads again in MiXCR, with one record for every CDR3 protein. This table has a few hundred thousand distinct CDR3 sequences, 6% to 8% appearing once. Sequencing was performed on PBMCs, taken 5 days after the yellow fever booster vaccination. The source is a man younger than 40 who received the YFV17D yellow fever vaccine. CDR3s include the opening cysteine and the closing phenylalanine or tryptophan. D genes are given only for firm matches. Some rows mark clone size as missing; the rest say once, few, many or name a class of expanded clone.

NA	TRBV12-5	TRBJ1-2	NA	TGTGCTAGTGGTTTGGAAAAAGCGCCCTATGGCTACACCTTC	CASGLEKAPYGYTF
NA	TRBV7-2	TRBJ2-1	NA	TGTGCCAGCAGCTTAGCTGTCTACAATGAGCAGTTCTTC	CASSLAVYNEQFF
NA	TRBV20-1	TRBJ2-7	TRBD2	TGCAGTGCTAGATCTAGCGGGAGCTTTTACGAGCAGTACTTC	CSARSSGSFYEQYF
NA	TRBV29-1	TRBJ2-3	NA	TGCAGCGCGCTAGGGAGTGAAGCGAGTACAGATACGCAGTATTTT	CSALGSEASTDTQYF
many	TRBV6-6	TRBJ2-4	NA	TGTGCCAGCACCAATCCAAGCATTCAGTACTTC	CASTNPSIQYF
many	TRBV2	TRBJ2-1	TRBD2	TGTGCCAGCAGTCCGACTAGCGGGAGACCTCACAATGAGCAGTTCTTC	CASSPTSGRPHNEQFF
few	TRBV12-3/TRBV12-4	TRBJ2-3	TRBD2	TGTGCCAGCAGGAAACCTGGGACTAGCGGGAGGTTAGATACGCAGTATTTT	CASRKPGTSGRLDTQYF
NA	TRBV5-4	TRBJ2-3	NA	TGTGCCAGCAGCGGAACTAGCTATAGCACAGATACGCAGTATTTT	CASSGTSYSTDTQYF
many	TRBV28	TRBJ2-7	NA	TGTGCCAGCAGGCGGGACAGCCCCAAGGAGCAGTACTTC	CASRRDSPKEQYF
few	TRBV7-6	TRBJ2-5	TRBD1	TGTGCCAGCAGCTTGACGGGACAGAGGGAGACCCAGTACTTC	CASSLTGQRETQYF
many	TRBV24-1	TRBJ2-3	NA	TGTGCCACCAGTGTCGCGGGCCGGGTGGATACGCAGTATTTT	CATSVAGRVDTQYF
many	TRBV7-9	TRBJ2-2	NA	TGTGCCAGCAGCTCCCTGAGTGAGTCGGCCGGGGAGCTGTTTTTT	CASSSLSESAGELFF
many	TRBV6-2/TRBV6-3	TRBJ2-3	TRBD2	TGTGCCAGCAGCCGTCCTAGCGGGAGTGCAGATACGCAGTATTTT	CASSRPSGSADTQYF
few	TRBV9	TRBJ2-7	NA	TGTGCCAGCAGCGGCGGACACAGAGCCACCTACGAGCAGTACTTC	CASSGGHRATYEQYF
NA	TRBV10-2	TRBJ1-4	NA	TGCGCCAGCAAAACTAATGAAAAACTGTTTTTT	CASKTNEKLFF
many	TRBV12-3/TRBV12-4	TRBJ2-1	TRBD2	TGTGCCAGCAGTACCGGGACTAGCTGGGAGCAGTTCTTC	CASSTGTSWEQFF
few	TRBV27	TRBJ2-2	TRBD1	TGTGCCAGCAGTATAGACAGGGCCCCCGGGGAGCTGTTTTTT	CASSIDRAPGELFF
many	TRBV5-6	TRBJ2-7	TRBD1	TGTGCCAGCAGCTCCCTGCTTAGACAGGTGACAGGGGAGCAGTACTTC	CASSSLLRQVTGEQYF
many	TRBV20-1	TRBJ2-5	NA	TGCAGTGCTAGAGATTATCTAGCCGGAATACAAGAGACCCAGTACTTC	CSARDYLAGIQETQYF
many	TRBV9	TRBJ2-5	TRBD2	TGTGCCAGCAGCACCAGTCTAGCGGGAGTCGAGACCCAGTACTTC	CASSTSLAGVETQYF
few	TRBV5-1	TRBJ2-1	NA	TGCGCCAGCAGCTTGGAGTCGGTAGAAGGAAATGAGCAGTTCTTC	CASSLESVEGNEQFF
NA	TRBV12-3/TRBV12-4	TRBJ1-2	TRBD1	TGTGCCTGTACTTTTGGACAGGGGGCCGGCTACACCTTC	CACTFGQGAGYTF
few	TRBV7-9	TRBJ2-5	NA	TGTGCCAGCAGCCACTGGGACTTACAAGAGACCCAGTACTTC	CASSHWDLQETQYF
NA	TRBV5-1	TRBJ2-7	NA	TGCGCCAGCAGCAAAGACACAGTCACCTACGAGCAGTACTTC	CASSKDTVTYEQYF
NA	TRBV19	TRBJ2-1	NA	TGTGCCAGTAGTATAGGGAGGTCCCTGTCGGTCTTC	CASSIGRSLSVF
NA	TRBV5-1	TRBJ2-1	NA	TGCGCCAGCAGCTTGGCAGCTAGCGACAATGAGCAGTTCTTC	CASSLAASDNEQFF
many	TRBV7-9	TRBJ1-1	NA	TGTGCCAGCAGCATGGGGATTGAAGCTTTCTTT	CASSMGIEAFF
NA	TRBV5-4	TRBJ2-2	TRBD1	TGTGCCAGCAGCTTACGTACAGGGGGTCTGACCGGGGAGCTGTTTTTT	CASSLRTGGLTGELFF
many	TRBV5-1	TRBJ2-5	TRBD1	TGCGCCAGCAGCCCCGACCGGGACAGAGGAGAGACCCAGTACTTC	CASSPDRDRGETQYF
many	TRBV7-8	TRBJ2-3	NA	TGTGCCAGCACCCAGCCCCGACGGACCTCATCGGACACGCAGTATTTT	CASTQPRRTSSDTQYF
few	TRBV18	TRBJ2-3	TRBD1	TGTGCCAGCTCACCCCTGGGACAGGGAGAGACAGATACGCAGTATTTT	CASSPLGQGETDTQYF
NA	TRBV3-1	TRBJ2-7	NA	TGTGCCAGCAGCCCTCTACTAGGGACCCGGCAGTACTTC	CASSPLLGTRQYF
many	TRBV29-1	TRBJ2-5	NA	TGCAGCGTTGAAACAGAGACCCAGTACTTC	CSVETETQYF
few	TRBV6-5	TRBJ1-4	NA	TGTGCCAGCAGTTACACCAGAGGGGGTTATAATGAAAAACTGTTTTTT	CASSYTRGGYNEKLFF
many	TRBV20-1	TRBJ2-3	TRBD2	TGCAGTGCCCGACGAGCAACTAGCGGGAGCGCAGATACGCAGTATTTT	CSARRATSGSADTQYF
many	TRBV6-1	TRBJ2-1	NA	TGTGCCAGCAGTGAGACTTACAATGAGCAGTTCTTC	CASSETYNEQFF
few	TRBV4-3	TRBJ2-3	NA	TGCGCCAGCAGCCAAACCGAGAGGGGGTTCACAGATACGCAGTATTTT	CASSQTERGFTDTQYF
few	TRBV20-1	TRBJ2-7	NA	TGCAGTGCTAGAGGAATTGATACCGGGCTAGCCCTCGAGCAGTACTTC	CSARGIDTGLALEQYF
few	TRBV12-3/TRBV12-4	TRBJ2-2	NA	TGTGCCAGCACTCGCCTCGGGGAGCTGTTTTTT	CASTRLGELFF
many	TRBV7-6	TRBJ2-7	TRBD1	TGTGCCAGCAGCTCTACAGGGGAGCCCTACGAGCAGTACTTC	CASSSTGEPYEQYF